These T cell receptor beta chains were read from a single sample in a study of T cell responses to AZD1222 COVID-19 vaccine. Using immunoSEQ multiplex PCR, the repertoire was profiled, and TCRdb retains in-frame clones only, with some absent. The sample carries more than 75,000 clones, about 89% recorded once. Here the sequenced sample was peripheral blood, taken on day 0 of AZD1222 vaccination. The receptor source for this set is an adult in good health. Each CDR3 is given with its conserved first and last residue. A D gene is named only where the DNA matches it firmly. A row's size may be missing; if present it is once, few, many or a size class.

>TRBV4-1|NA|TRBJ1-1|NA
CASSQDVVKRHEAFF
TGCGCCAGCAGCCAAGATGTGGTTAAACGCCATGAAGCTTTCTTT
>TRBV9|TRBD2|TRBJ2-1|NA
CASSVGTSGGAGSEQFF
TGTGCCAGCAGCGTAGGAACTAGCGGGGGGGCAGGGAGTGAGCAGTTCTTC
>TRBV9|TRBD2|TRBJ2-3|NA
CASSVGVSGRAADTQYF
TGTGCCAGCAGCGTAGGGGTTAGCGGGAGGGCCGCAGATACGCAGTATTTT
>TRBV10-3|NA|TRBJ1-1|NA
CAIKISDYTEAFF
TGTGCCATCAAGATTTCGGATTACACTGAAGCTTTCTTT
>TRBV27|NA|TRBJ1-5|once
CASSETVHSNQPQHF
TGTGCCAGCAGCGAGACGGTCCATAGCAATCAGCCCCAGCATTTT
>TRBV30|TRBD1|TRBJ2-7|NA
CAWSVGTDEQYF
TGTGCCTGGAGTGTAGGGACAGACGAGCAGTACTTC
>TRBV20-1|NA|TRBJ2-1|NA
CSARTSNEQFF
TGCAGTGCTAGAACCAGCAATGAGCAGTTCTTC
>TRBV21-1|NA|TRBJ1-2|NA
CASSKGSTHRGVYGYTF
TGTGCCAGCAGCAAAGGGAGCACCCACAGGGGTGTTTATGGCTACACCTTC
>TRBV19|TRBD1|TRBJ1-1|NA
CASTPGGFMNTEAFF
TGTGCCAGTACCCCAGGGGGATTCATGAACACTGAAGCTTTCTTT
>TRBV28|TRBD1|TRBJ2-7|NA
CASSLWGQGRSYEQYF
TGTGCCAGCAGTCTCTGGGGACAGGGCCGTTCCTACGAGCAGTACTTC
>TRBV19|NA|TRBJ2-1|NA
CASSIVRNSYNEQFF
TGTGCCAGTAGTATTGTACGCAACTCCTACAATGAGCAGTTCTTC
>TRBV27|NA|TRBJ1-5|once
CASSFREEGQPQHF
TGTGCCAGCAGTTTCAGGGAGGAGGGTCAGCCCCAGCATTTT
>TRBV6-5|TRBD1|TRBJ1-5|NA
CASSGQGSNQPQHF
TGTGCCAGCAGCGGACAGGGGTCCAATCAGCCCCAGCATTTT
>TRBV18|TRBD1|TRBJ2-7|NA
CASSPKQGAGYEQYF
TGTGCCAGCTCACCGAAACAGGGGGCGGGCTACGAGCAGTACTTC
>TRBV4-3|TRBD1|TRBJ1-2|NA
CASSQPGQDYGYTF
TGCGCCAGCAGCCAGCCGGGACAGGACTATGGCTACACCTTC
>TRBV12-3/TRBV12-4|NA|TRBJ1-2|NA
CASSPSSYGYTF
TGTGCCAGCAGTCCCTCTTCTTATGGCTACACCTTC
>TRBV5-6|NA|TRBJ2-7|NA
CASSPWEATYEQYF
TGTGCCAGCAGCCCCTGGGAGGCCACCTACGAGCAGTACTTC
>TRBV5-8|TRBD1|TRBJ2-3|NA
CASSPRTGVYTDTQYF
TGTGCCAGCAGCCCGAGGACAGGGGTTTACACAGATACGCAGTATTTT
>TRBV19|NA|TRBJ1-2|NA
CASSRIQGDGYTF
TGTGCCAGTAGTAGAATACAGGGTGATGGCTACACCTTC
>TRBV7-2|NA|TRBJ1-5|NA
CASSLERGQPQHF
TGTGCCAGCAGCTTAGAGAGGGGGCAGCCCCAGCATTTT
>TRBV7-2|NA|TRBJ2-7|once
CASSLGVGGATYEQYF
TGTGCCAGCAGCTTAGGTGTTGGGGGCGCGACCTACGAGCAGTACTTC
>TRBV7-2|NA|TRBJ1-2|NA
CASSLSYGYTF
TGTGCCAGCAGCTTATCCTATGGCTACACCTTC
>TRBV7-3|TRBD2|TRBJ2-5|NA
CASSPGTRGETQYF
TGTGCCAGCAGCCCCGGGACTAGGGGGGAGACCCAGTACTTC